These 26 T cell receptor beta chains share one sample of origin, sequenced in a study of cytomegalovirus exposure and HLA in healthy donors. The PCR had 60 Vbeta and 13 Jbeta primers. Profiled with immunoSEQ multiplex PCR; TCRdb holds only in-frame clones, not every one. The sample records about 160,000 clones, roughly 85% being singletons. The sequenced sample consisted of PBMCs. The receptors stem from a male donor in good health and CMV-seronegative.

The gene calls are TRBV7-9 and TRBJ1-2; 7 nucleotides line up with TRBD1. The CDR3 consists of 14 residues. The V and J ends lost 5 bases and 7 bases, in that order; junction bases with no gene match: 10. Germline V gene data show CDR1 as SEHNR and CDR2 as FQNEAQ (reference sequence). The CDR3 sequence is CASSQDREGAGYTF. CDR3 bases: TGTGCCAGCAGCCAAGACAGGGAAGGAGCTGGCTACACCTTC.

The chain joins TRBV28 to TRBJ2-5; 11 bases fit TRBD2. This CDR3 comprises 14 residues. V lost 6 bases, J lost 7 bases, and 7 bases stayed unmatched. The V gene's germline CDR1 is MDHEN and CDR2 SYDVKM. The CDR3 nucleotides read TGTGCCAGCAGCACACTAGCGGGAGAGGGGACCCAGTACTTC. Translation: CASSTLAGEGTQYF.

This chain links TRBV10-2 with TRBJ2-5; TRBD1 is a possible D gene (5 bases). The end of the DNA is better explained by TRBJ2-7, so the J call may be wrong. CDR3 size: 12 residues. Looked up from germline, CDR1 is WSHSY and CDR2 is SAAADI. CDR3 amino acids: CASSERGYEQYF. CDR3 DNA: TGCGCCAGCAGTGAGAGGGGCTACGAGCAGTACTTC.

As concerns this clone: Additional DNA sequences in this sample encode the identical CDR3. This rearrangement joins TRBV2 to TRBJ1-5; TRBD1 matches at 7 bases. After removal of 6 bases from V and 7 bases from J, the junction contained 6 bases not matched to a gene. This CDR3 is built from 13 residues. Germline V gives CDR1 SNHLY, CDR2 FYNNEI. CDR3: CASRRQGNQPQHF. CDR3 in DNA: TGTGCCAGCAGGCGACAGGGAAACCAGCCCCAGCATTTT.

The gene calls are TRBV29-1 and TRBJ1-3; D might be TRBD1 (5 bases). Trimming took off 6 bases at V and 2 bases at J, with 11 bases between the two ends. Per the germline V gene, CDR1 is SQVTM and CDR2 is ANQGSEA. The CDR3 sequence is 13 residues long. As DNA, the CDR3 is TGCAGCGTCGATCAGGGTACTGGAAACACCATATATTTT. This codes for CSVDQGTGNTIYF.

The rearrangement uses TRBV7-2 and TRBJ2-3, with 7 positions matching TRBD2. Germline V CDR1 and CDR2: SGHTA, FQGNSA. The CDR3 totals 12 residues. With 3 bases clipped from V and 6 bases from J, the junction kept 0 bases outside the gene matches. Here the CDR3 reads CASSFSGDTQYF. In DNA form, the CDR3 reads TGTGCCAGCAGCTTTAGCGGGGATACGCAGTATTTT.

A single count supports this clone. This chain connects TRBV7-6 to TRBJ2-1; tentatively, D is TRBD1 (6 bases). V was clipped by 6 bases and J by 1 base, with 16 bases between them. This CDR3 region has 16 residues. The germline V gene has CDR1 SGHVS and CDR2 FNYEAQ. CDR3 residues: CASSLGQNPSYNEQFF. The CDR3 DNA sequence: TGTGCCAGCAGTCTCGGACAGAACCCATCCTACAATGAGCAGTTCTTC.

The gene calls are TRBV10-3 and TRBJ2-7; no clear D. The CDR3 runs to 11 residues. V was shortened by 7 bases and J by 6 bases, with 10 bases between the two germline ends. Germline CDR1 ENHRY, CDR2 SYGVKD. CDR3 bases: TGTGCCATCAAAACCACTGGCGAGCAGTACTTC. It codes for CAIKTTGEQYF.

This chain links TRBV11-3 with TRBJ2-7; 7 bases are shared with TRBD1. The length of the CDR3 is 13 residues. The germline gives CDR1 SGHNT, CDR2 YENEEA. J lost 3 bases, V lost 5 bases, and 4 bases had no gene match. CDR3: CASSDRQGYEQYF. Written as DNA, the CDR3 is TGTGCCAGCAGCGACCGACAGGGCTACGAGCAGTACTTC.

The chain links TRBV5-4 to TRBJ2-5, with a tentative D call TRBD1 (5 bases). The CDR3 is 12 residues long. Germline-derived CDR1 and CDR2 are SGHNT and YYREEE (reference sequence). V was shortened by 0 bases and J by 5 bases, with 5 bases between the two germline ends. CDR3 sequence (DNA): TGTGCCAGCAGCTTGGAGGGGGAGACCCAGTACTTC. This codes for CASSLEGETQYF. The whole variable domain, filled in from reference TRBV5-4 and TRBJ2-5, reads ETGVTQSPTHLIKTRGQQVTLRCSSQSGHNTVSWYQQALGQGPQFIFQYYREEENGRGNFPPRFSGLQFPNYSSELNVNALELDDSALYLCASSLEGETQYFGPGTRLLVL.

On this clone itself: At one end the junction does not follow the germline gene, possibly because of a read error. This chain joins TRBV7-9 and TRBJ1-6, with a possible D match to TRBD1 (6 bases). The CDR3 consists of 16 residues. Germline loops: CDR1 SEHNR, CDR2 FQNEAQ (reference sequence). CDR3 in amino acids: CSSSAPGASYNSPLHF. CDR3 in DNA: TGTTCCAGCAGCGCCCCAGGGGCATCCTATAATTCACCCCTCCACTTT.

The chain employs TRBV5-1 and TRBJ2-3; D is perhaps TRBD1 (6 bases). Per germline, CDR1 SGHRS and CDR2 YFSETQ. The CDR3 runs to 15 residues. Trimming pared 0 bases from V and 0 bases from J, leaving 8 bases between. CDR3 amino acids: CASSLGQASTDTQYF. The CDR3 DNA sequence: TGCGCCAGCAGCTTGGGACAGGCAAGCACAGATACGCAGTATTTT.

This sequence joins TRBV28 and TRBJ2-7, with TRBD2 matching 7 bases. From germline, CDR1 is MDHEN and CDR2 SYDVKM. The CDR3 sequence is 13 residues long. J gave up 7 bases and V 6 bases, and 9 bases lay outside the gene matches. In DNA form, the CDR3 reads TGTGCCAGCAGCTCCCATGGGGAGGGGGAGCAGTACTTC. Amino acids: CASSSHGEGEQYF.

The chain employs TRBV23-1 and TRBJ2-7; 11 bases line up with TRBD2. TRBV23-1 is noted as an ORF with a role that remains uncertain. The CDR3 is made up of 18 amino acids. V dropped 3 bases and J dropped 2; count of bases not matched to a gene: 12. This CDR3 reads CASSHRKALAGAPYEQYF. The CDR3 DNA is TGCGCCAGCAGTCACCGAAAAGCACTAGCGGGGGCTCCCTACGAGCAGTACTTC.

This sequence joins TRBV6-5 and TRBJ2-2; 7 nucleotides match TRBD1. The CDR3 runs to 15 residues. CDR1 and CDR2 (germline): MNHEY, SVGAGI. V gave up 7 bases and J gave up 2 bases; unmatched junction bases: 7. CDR3 nucleotides: TGTGCCAGCACCGGGACAGCGCGAAACACCGGGGAGCTGTTTTTT. Translation: CASTGTARNTGELFF.

The rearrangement links TRBV28 to TRBJ2-2; maybe TRBD1 (5 bases). The V end was cut by 5 bases, the J end by 4 bases, with 8 bases between. Germline V gene sequence: CDR1 MDHEN, CDR2 SYDVKM. The CDR3 length is 13 residues. The CDR3 reads CASSQGPTGELFF. The CDR3 nucleotides read TGTGCCAGCAGTCAGGGCCCCACCGGGGAGCTGTTTTTT. The full variable domain, with the rest looked up from reference TRBV28 and TRBJ2-2, is DVKVTQSSRYLVKRTGEKVFLECVQDMDHENMFWYRQDPGLGLRLIYFSYDVKMKEKGDIPEGYSVSREKKERFSLILESASTNQTSMYLCASSQGPTGELFFGEGSRLTVL.

CDR3 nucleotides: TGTGCCACCCGGTTCTCCTACAATGAGCAGTTCTTC. It encodes CATRFSYNEQFF. The V call is TRBV27, the J call TRBJ2-1; D not certain. Trimming took off 10 bases at V and 0 bases at J, with 7 bases between the two ends. CDR1 and CDR2 from the germline V gene are MNHEY and SMNVEV (reference sequence). This CDR3 region has 12 residues.

The table lists this clone with a count of one. The rearrangement uses TRBV6-6 and TRBJ1-1; weak D call: TRBD1 (5 bases). The CDR3 sequence is 16 residues long. Germline assignment: CDR1 MNHNY and CDR2 SVGAGI (reference sequence). V dropped 5 bases and J dropped 1 base, with 17 bases sitting between them. The CDR3 DNA reads TGTGCCAGCAGTCCCCCCTTGGGGCGGGGGAACACTGAAGCTTTCTTT. Translating it yields CASSPPLGRGNTEAFF.

The chain employs TRBV7-3 and TRBJ2-3; 10 positions match TRBD2. From germline, CDR1 is SGHTA and CDR2 FQGTGA. Trimming removed 1 base from V and 5 bases from J; junction bases left unmatched: 6. This CDR3 region has 16 residues. The CDR3 protein is CASSLNVAGGGDTQYF. CDR3 coding DNA: TGTGCCAGCAGCTTAAATGTAGCGGGGGGAGGAGATACGCAGTATTTT.

This chain connects TRBV9 to TRBJ1-2; TRBD1 matches 9 bases. From germline, CDR1 is SGDLS and CDR2 YYNGEE. The V segment lost 0 bases and the J segment 4 bases; nucleotides outside the gene matches: 4. The CDR3 is 15 amino acids. The CDR3 loop reads CASSVEATGGYGYTF. CDR3 bases: TGTGCCAGCAGCGTAGAGGCGACAGGGGGCTATGGCTACACCTTC.

This clone was seen a handful of times. This chain joins TRBV27 and TRBJ1-6, with 11 bases that match TRBD1. CDR3 size: 16 residues. In germline, CDR1 is MNHEY, CDR2 SMNVEV (reference sequence). Trimming cost V 4 bases and J 13 bases; bases outside gene matches: 12. The DNA for the CDR3 is TGTGCCAGCAGTTCCGCCTCCGGGACAGGGGGTAGGCCCCTCCACTTT. Translation: CASSSASGTGGRPLHF.

The CDR3 sequence is CASSSRQTFETQYF. The DNA for the CDR3 is TGTGCCAGCAGTTCTAGACAGACTTTTGAGACCCAGTACTTC. The chain couples TRBV5-4 to TRBJ2-5; weak D call: TRBD1 (5 bases). Germline V gene sequence: CDR1 SGHNT, CDR2 YYREEE (reference sequence). Trimming took off 5 bases at V and 5 bases at J, with 16 bases between the two ends. The CDR3 sequence is 14 residues long.

The chain couples TRBV29-1 to TRBJ2-4, with D possibly TRBD2 on 5 matching bases. The germline V gene has CDR1 SQVTM and CDR2 ANQGSEA. The CDR3 consists of 15 residues. V lost 7 bases and J 1 base, leaving 17 bases between the germline ends. CDR3 nucleotides: TGCAGCGCTGCGGAGGCCGGTAGGGCCAAAAACATTCAGTACTTC. The encoded protein is CSAAEAGRAKNIQYF. Supplemented by reference TRBV29-1 and TRBJ2-4, the full variable domain reads SAVISQKPSRDICQRGTSLTIQCQVDSQVTMMFWYRQQPGQSLTLIATANQGSEATYESGFVIDKFPISRPNLTFSTLTVSNMSPEDSSIYLCSAAEAGRAKNIQYFGAGTRLSVL.

The chain employs TRBV7-2 and TRBJ2-2, with D possibly TRBD2 on 6 matching bases. This CDR3 has 11 amino acids. CDR1 and CDR2 from the germline V gene are SGHTA and FQGNSA. This CDR3 is CASAGPIGRFF. The CDR3 DNA is TGTGCGAGCGCGGGACCCATCGGGAGGTTTTTT.

The chain uses TRBV18 and TRBJ2-7; perhaps TRBD1 as D (6 bases). The CDR3 runs 13 residues. V was trimmed by 4 bases and J by 3 bases, leaving 10 bases between them. Germline CDR1 is KGHSH and CDR2 is LQKENI. CDR3 sequence: CASSLGQRYEQYF. CDR3 sequence (DNA): TGTGCCAGCTCACTCGGACAGCGCTACGAGCAGTACTTC.

This clone was seen more than once but under ten times. The chain employs TRBV5-4 and TRBJ2-7; TRBD1 might be the D (6 bases). V was trimmed by 3 bases and J by 7 bases, leaving 17 bases between them. The CDR3 runs to 14 residues. Germline V lookup: CDR1 SGHNT, CDR2 YYREEE (reference sequence). CDR3 in amino acids: CASSSPPDSKEQYF. CDR3 nucleotides: TGTGCCAGCAGCTCCCCCCCGGACAGCAAAGAGCAGTACTTC.